The 13 T cell receptor beta chains listed next were all sequenced from one sample in a study of T cell responses to AZD1222 COVID-19 vaccine. Method: immunoSEQ multiplex PCR; TCRdb's copy keeps in-frame clones and lacks some. The sample contains under 95,000 clones, 80% to 90% of which appear only once. Sequencing used peripheral blood, obtained on day 0 of AZD1222 vaccination. The receptors here all came from an adult in good health.

This clone showed up just once. The chain has TRBV12-5 and TRBJ1-1; D is possibly TRBD1 (5 bases). The CDR3 is 16 residues long. V was shortened by 2 bases and J by 1 base, with 14 bases between the two germline ends. The germline V gene has CDR1 LGHNT and CDR2 FRNRAP. CDR3 sequence: CASGLTWQGKNTEAFF. Here the CDR3 DNA reads TGTGCTAGTGGTTTGACTTGGCAGGGAAAGAACACTGAAGCTTTCTTT.

The CDR3 region is CASSASSEYGYTF. The DNA for the CDR3 is TGTGCCAGCAGCGCATCGTCCGAGTATGGCTACACCTTC. The chain uses TRBV9 and TRBJ1-2; D gene unclear. V lost 3 bases and J lost 5, with 11 bases in between. The CDR3 length is 13 residues. Germline CDR1 reads SGDLS; CDR2 reads YYNGEE. Looking up the rest from reference TRBV9 and TRBJ1-2 gives the full variable domain: DSGVTQTPKHLITATGQRVTLRCSPRSGDLSVYWYQQSLDQGLQFLIQYYNGEERAKGNILERFSAQQFPDLHSELNLSSLELGDSALYFCASSASSEYGYTFGSGTRLTVV.

CDR3 sequence reads: CASSSPYLGSGDTKRGYTF. CDR3 bases: TGTGCCAGCAGTTCACCTTATTTGGGATCTGGGGACACCAAAAGGGGCTACACCTTC. The J gene is TRBJ1-2, the V gene TRBV28; a possible D gene is TRBD1 (6 bases). Germline V gene data show CDR1 as MDHEN and CDR2 as SYDVKM. V lost 4 bases to trimming and J lost 8 bases, with 32 bases between them. CDR3 size: 19 residues.

A single count supports this clone. This sequence joins TRBV23-1 and TRBJ2-7; no clear D gene. TRBV23-1 is reported as an ORF; its role is uncertain. V lost 6 bases, J lost 6 bases, and 15 bases lay in between. The CDR3 spans 13 residues. DNA of the CDR3: TGCGCCAGCAGGCCGATCCATGTTCCCGAGCAGTACTTC. As protein: CASRPIHVPEQYF.

The chain carries TRBV7-3 and TRBJ1-6; tentative D call: TRBD1 (5 bases). Trimming pared 5 bases from V and 7 bases from J, leaving 12 bases between. The CDR3 loop spans 14 amino acids. The germline V gene has CDR1 SGHTA and CDR2 FQGTGA. The DNA of the CDR3 is TGTGCCAGCAGCCCACGGGGGGGAAATTCACCCCTCCACTTT. This sequence encodes CASSPRGGNSPLHF.

This clone was recorded a few times. The J gene is TRBJ2-7, the V gene TRBV28; 10 bases are shared with TRBD2. V was pared by 6 bases and J by 3 bases, with 5 bases of the junction left unmatched. This CDR3 has 14 amino acids. In germline, CDR1 is MDHEN, CDR2 SYDVKM. CDR3 in amino acids: CASSKLAGHYEQYF. The CDR3 DNA follows: TGTGCCAGCAGCAAACTAGCGGGACACTACGAGCAGTACTTC.

The rearrangement uses TRBV7-9 and TRBJ2-2, with D uncertain. CDR1 SEHNR and CDR2 FQNEAQ come from the germline V gene (reference sequence). Deletions cut 1 base from V and 2 bases from J, with 8 bases between. This CDR3 has 15 amino acids. Written as DNA, the CDR3 is TGTGCCAGCAGCTTAGTTTCAGGCAACACCGGGGAGCTGTTTTTT. This translates into CASSLVSGNTGELFF.

This sequence joins TRBV3-1 (or the pseudogene TRBV3-2) and TRBJ1-4; D gene unclear. The CDR3 runs to 17 residues. Trimming removed 2 bases at V and 7 bases at J, with 20 bases between. Germline lookup yields CDR1 LGHDT and CDR2 YNNKEL (reference sequence). CDR3 in DNA: TGTGCCAGCAGCCAATCCGGGTCTACTGTTTCCGGTGAAAAACTGTTTTTT. Translating gives CASSQSGSTVSGEKLFF.

V and J are TRBV12-5 and TRBJ1-5; no definite D call. The CDR3 consists of 14 residues. V was trimmed by 8 bases and J by 6 bases, leaving 17 bases between them. Germline lookup yields CDR1 LGHNT and CDR2 FRNRAP. CDR3 region: CASTLDGLSQPQHF. CDR3 nucleotides: TGTGCTAGTACCCTGGATGGGCTGAGTCAGCCCCAGCATTTT.

This sequence joins TRBV14 and TRBJ1-4; D uncertain. Germline V gives CDR1 SGHDN, CDR2 FVKESK. The CDR3 has 14 amino acids. With 3 bases removed from V and 2 bases from J, the gap between germline ends came to 7 bases. The CDR3 loop reads CASSQRRTNEKLFF. For the CDR3, the DNA is TGTGCCAGCAGCCAGAGACGGACTAATGAAAAACTGTTTTTT.

This rearrangement joins TRBV9 to TRBJ2-7; TRBD1 aligns across 7 bases. The CDR3 totals 13 residues. V dropped 1 base and J dropped 4; count of bases not matched to a gene: 2. Germline V lookup: CDR1 SGDLS, CDR2 YYNGEE. The CDR3 DNA reads as TGTGCCAGCAGCGTAACGACAGGGTACGAGCAGTACTTC. Encoded protein: CASSVTTGYEQYF.

This sequence joins TRBV5-4 and TRBJ2-5; 7 bases fit TRBD2. CDR1 and CDR2 from the germline V gene are SGHNT and YYREEE (reference sequence). This CDR3 comprises 16 residues. V dropped 5 bases and J dropped 1; count of bases not matched to a gene: 11. CDR3 sequence reads: CASSIGRAGLQETQYF. CDR3 sequence (DNA): TGTGCCAGCAGTATTGGGAGGGCAGGGCTCCAAGAGACCCAGTACTTC.

The gene calls are TRBV5-1 and TRBJ1-2; maybe TRBD1 (6 bases). CDR1 is SGHRS and CDR2 is YFSETQ in the germline V gene. V lost 1 base, J lost 5 bases, and 12 bases lay in between. This CDR3 is built from 14 residues. The CDR3 region has the DNA TGCGCCAGCAGCTTGTTGGGACAAGTATATGGCTACACCTTC. Translated, it gives CASSLLGQVYGYTF. The complete variable domain, with remaining parts taken from reference TRBV5-1 and TRBJ1-2, reads KAGVTQTPRYLIKTRGQQVTLSCSPISGHRSVSWYQQTPGQGLQFLFEYFSETQRNKGNFPGRFSGRQFSNSRSEMNVSTLELGDSALYLCASSLLGQVYGYTFGSGTRLTVV.